This is a list of T cell receptor beta chains from one sample in a study of blood T cells in healthy people across ages. TCRdb re-called the 5' RACE reads with MiXCR, one entry per CDR3 protein. The data show 500,000 to 550,000 distinct CDR3 sequences, around 24% seen once. The sample also formed part of further work on T cells of mothers and their children.

The sample was blood. The receptors were sampled from a boy between 10 and 17 years old in good health. Each CDR3 is given with its conserved first and last residue. D genes are given only for firm matches. Part of the rows lack a size; the others show once, few, many or a class for expanded clones.

TRBJ2-5 | TRBV4-3 | - | few | TGCGCCAGCAGCCAAGTGTGGTGGGAGGCCACCTACGGGCAGTACTTC | CASSQVWWEATYGQYF
TRBJ2-1 | TRBV7-2 | TRBD2 | few | TGTGCCAGCAGCTTAGAAGCGGGAGTGTCCTACAATGAGCAGTTCTTC | CASSLEAGVSYNEQFF
TRBJ2-6 | TRBV4-3 | - | - | TGCGCCAGCAGCCCCGGGATATCTGGGGCCAACGTCCTGACTTTC | CASSPGISGANVLTF
TRBJ2-3 | TRBV3-1 | TRBD2 | many | TGTGCCAGCAGCCAAGGACTAGCGGACACAGATACGCAGTATTTT | CASSQGLADTDTQYF
TRBJ1-1 | TRBV27 | TRBD1 | - | TGTGCCAGCAGTTTCTCAGGACAGGGGCCAATTCAGAACACTGAAGCTTTCTTT | CASSFSGQGPIQNTEAFF
TRBJ2-7 | TRBV5-1 | - | - | TGCGCCAGCAGCTTTGGACTGACCGATTACGAGCAGTACTTC | CASSFGLTDYEQYF
TRBJ2-3 | TRBV4-3 | TRBD2 | - | TGCGCCAGCAGCCAGACTGGGACTAGCCTTAGCACAGATACGCAGTATTTT | CASSQTGTSLSTDTQYF
TRBJ2-1 | TRBV10-3 | TRBD2 | - | TGTGCCATCAGTGAGTCGAGGAAAGCGGGAGTCTCAAATGAGCAGTTCTTC | CAISESRKAGVSNEQFF
TRBJ1-5 | TRBV9 | - | - | TGTGCCAGCAGCGTAGCTATGGGAAGCAATCAGCCCCAGCATTTT | CASSVAMGSNQPQHF
TRBJ2-5 | TRBV7-8 | TRBD1 | few | TGTGCCAGCAGCTCAGGGGGCCCGTCAGGGGAGACCCAGTACTTC | CASSSGGPSGETQYF
TRBJ1-6 | TRBV20-1 | TRBD1 | - | TGCAGTGCTTTCGTACAGGGGAAGATTAGTTCACCCCTCCACTTT | CSAFVQGKISSPLHF
TRBJ2-1 | TRBV11-2 | - | - | TGTGCCAGCAGCTTAGGGCCCGGAGCGGGTTACAATGAGCAGTTCTTC | CASSLGPGAGYNEQFF
TRBJ1-3 | TRBV6-6 | - | - | TGTGCCAGCACCGAGACAGTTTTTCGGAGGGACACCATATATTTT | CASTETVFRRDTIYF
TRBJ1-1 | TRBV29-1 | - | few | TGCAGCGTTGGGGAGGGGCAGGGGAACACTGAAGCTTTCTTT | CSVGEGQGNTEAFF
TRBJ2-5 | TRBV6-2/TRBV6-3 | TRBD1 | many | TGTGCCAGCAGTTACTCGACTTGGACAGGGGAAGAGACCCAGTACTTC | CASSYSTWTGEETQYF
TRBJ1-5 | TRBV6-1 | - | few | TGTGCCAGCAGTGAAAGAGGACGGCCCCAGCATTTT | CASSERGRPQHF
TRBJ2-7 | TRBV7-9 | TRBD2 | - | TGTGCCAGCAGCTTAAGCAGCGGGAGGTACGACGAGCAGTACTTC | CASSLSSGRYDEQYF
TRBJ2-1 | TRBV3-1 | TRBD2 | - | TGTGCCAGCAGCCAACTCCTTATGGGAGGGCCTACTGAGCAGTTCTTC | CASSQLLMGGPTEQFF
TRBJ2-5 | TRBV7-9 | TRBD2 | - | TGTGCCAGCAGCTTGTTGCCAAAGCGGGGGACGGAGACCCAGTACTTC | CASSLLPKRGTETQYF
TRBJ2-3 | TRBV27 | TRBD2 | - | TGTGCCAGCAGTTTACAAGCGGGATGGGATACGCAGTATTTT | CASSLQAGWDTQYF
TRBJ1-4 | TRBV20-1 | - | few | TGCAGTGCTAGAGATCCCCAGGCCTCGAATGAAAAACTGTTTTTT | CSARDPQASNEKLFF
TRBJ1-2 | TRBV12-3/TRBV12-4 | - | few | TGTGCCAGCAGTCCCATAGGTTGGCACTATGGCTACACCTTC | CASSPIGWHYGYTF
TRBJ1-1 | TRBV28 | TRBD1 | - | TGTGCCAGCAGTTACAGGGGGCTCACTGAAGCTTTCTTT | CASSYRGLTEAFF
TRBJ1-6 | TRBV7-2 | - | few | TGTGCCAGCAGCCTGGCGTCAGTTAATTCACCCCTCCACTTT | CASSLASVNSPLHF
TRBJ1-4 | TRBV11-1 | - | few | TGTGCCAGCAGCCCGGAGGGCCTCCAGCGACCTAATGAAAAACTGTTTTTT | CASSPEGLQRPNEKLFF
TRBJ2-1 | TRBV5-1 | - | - | TGCGCCAGCAGCTTTTCTACAGGCTCCTACAATGAGCAGTTCTTC | CASSFSTGSYNEQFF
TRBJ1-2 | TRBV14 | - | - | TGTGCCAGCAGCCACTCTGGGGGGGTCCGCTATGGCTACACCTTC | CASSHSGGVRYGYTF